The 10 T cell receptor beta chains reported below all come from one sample, sequenced in a study of OX40 agonist ivuxolimab in advanced cancers. The table came from immunoSEQ multiplex PCR; TCRdb's copy has only in-frame clones and leaves some out. In the table there are 100,000 or so clones, 89% of which are singletons. The specimen was CD4+ or CD8+ T cells sorted from blood, collected in a trial of the OX40 agonist ivuxolimab. The receptors were sampled from an adult with an advanced solid tumor such as melanoma, head and neck, liver or kidney cancer.

The chain joins TRBV6-6 to TRBJ2-5, with unresolved D. Germline loops: CDR1 MNHNY, CDR2 SVGAGI (reference sequence). Trimming took off 5 bases at V and 0 bases at J, with 7 bases between the two ends. This CDR3 comprises 13 residues. CDR3 sequence reads: CASSPIYQETQYF. The CDR3 DNA follows: TGTGCCAGCAGTCCCATTTACCAAGAGACCCAGTACTTC.

V and J are TRBV11-2 and TRBJ1-1; the match to TRBD1 covers 10 bases. The CDR3 length is 16 residues. Germline loops: CDR1 SGHAT, CDR2 FQNNGV. The J segment lost 4 bases and the V segment lost 3 bases, leaving 8 bases of the junction unmatched. The CDR3 loop reads CASSFGQGVGVTEAFF. The DNA of the CDR3 is TGTGCCAGCAGCTTCGGACAGGGGGTCGGTGTCACTGAAGCTTTCTTT.

The V gene is TRBV6-1, the J gene TRBJ2-5, with D maybe TRBD1 (6 bases). Per the germline V gene, CDR1 is MNHNS and CDR2 is SASEGT. The CDR3 runs 13 residues. V shed 4 bases and J shed 1 base, with 7 bases lying between them. CDR3 amino acids: CASSGTVQETQYF. CDR3 nucleotide sequence: TGTGCCAGCAGTGGGACAGTCCAAGAGACCCAGTACTTC.

The chain recombines TRBV7-9 with TRBJ2-2; D is uncertain. Germline loops: CDR1 SEHNR, CDR2 FQNEAQ (reference sequence). The germline V and J ends were trimmed by 6 bases and 3 bases, with 11 bases remaining between them. There are 14 residues in the CDR3. The CDR3 coding sequence is TGTGCCAGCAGTTCCCCCCCCCACACCGGGGAGCTGTTTTTT. Translation: CASSSPPHTGELFF.

The chain links TRBV19 to TRBJ1-1; D gene ambiguous. V lost 7 bases and J lost 6, with 18 bases in between. This CDR3 is 14 amino acids long. From germline, CDR1 is LNHDA and CDR2 SQIVND (reference sequence). CDR3 bases: TGTGCCAGTAACAGCCGTCCGTCCGAACCTGAAGCTTTCTTT. It yields the protein CASNSRPSEPEAFF. The complete variable domain, with remaining parts taken from reference TRBV19 and TRBJ1-1, reads DGGITQSPKYLFRKEGQNVTLSCEQNLNHDAMYWYRQDPGQGLRLIYYSQIVNDFQKGDIAEGYSVSREKKESFPLTVTSAQKNPTAFYLCASNSRPSEPEAFFGQGTRLTVV.

V is TRBV29-1 and J is TRBJ1-4; a weak D match, TRBD1 (5 bases). The CDR3 covers 12 residues. Trimming pared 6 bases from V and 8 bases from J, leaving 13 bases between. The V gene's germline CDR1 is SQVTM and CDR2 ANQGSEA. The CDR3 loop is CSVAGRDEKLFF. CDR3 bases: TGCAGCGTCGCGGGGCGCGACGAAAAACTGTTTTTT.

The chain has TRBV18 and TRBJ2-1; the D is unclear. V was pared by 3 bases and J by 2 bases, with 17 bases between. Germline V gene data show CDR1 as KGHSH and CDR2 as LQKENI. The CDR3 consists of 17 residues. CDR3 in DNA: TGTGCCAGCTCACCCCCCACCCCCGGCGGTACCTACAATGAGCAGTTCTTC. This sequence encodes CASSPPTPGGTYNEQFF.

This chain links TRBV5-1 with TRBJ1-5, with D perhaps matching TRBD1 (5 bases). Germline loops: CDR1 SGHRS, CDR2 YFSETQ. This CDR3 has 15 amino acids. V was cut by 4 bases and J by 3 bases, with 14 bases left in between. This CDR3 reads CASSVGWGNNQPQHF. As DNA, the CDR3 is TGCGCCAGCAGCGTTGGGTGGGGCAACAATCAGCCCCAGCATTTT.

This clone was detected only a few times. The chain employs TRBV2 and TRBJ1-2; D gene uncertain. The CDR3 is 8 amino acids. The germline V gene has CDR1 SNHLY and CDR2 FYNNEI. The germline V and J ends were trimmed by 11 bases and 8 bases, with 6 bases remaining between them. The CDR3 DNA reads as TGTGCCGAGGGAGGCTACACCTTC. Its translation is CAEGGYTF.

This clone was recorded only once. This chain joins TRBV2 and TRBJ1-2, with 9 bases fitting TRBD1. The CDR3 length is 14 residues. Looked up from germline, CDR1 is SNHLY and CDR2 is FYNNEI. V gave up 3 bases and J gave up 7 bases; unmatched junction bases: 6. CDR3 sequence: CASSDNRGLGGYTF. In DNA form, the CDR3 reads TGTGCCAGCAGTGATAACAGGGGGCTAGGTGGCTACACCTTC.